This TCR beta chain was observed in a study of T-cell reconstitution after alpha-beta-depleted transplantation in children. Findings and caveats of the study: A year post-transplant, T-cell counts and diversity derived mostly from newly produced T cells. For some patients, TCRbeta diversity was high at day 60 because of recipient T cells and thymic progenitors that survived. Expanded graft clones numbering several hundred reportedly gave rise to alpha-beta T cells about two months after transplant.

This clonotype has ten or more counts. Its antigen is not identified. This CDR3 region has 14 residues. The germline CDR1 and CDR2 sequences are MGHRA and YSYEKL. Germline trimming cut 11 bases from V and 3 bases from J; bases unmatched to any gene: 11. It was with unique molecular identifiers that the TCRbeta library was prepared. TCRdb passed the PCR reads through MiXCR, listing each CDR3 protein once. The profile shows approximately 200,000 distinct CDR3 sequences, about 6% of them singletons. The chain combines TRBV4-1 with TRBJ2-3; 7 nucleotides match TRBD2. The sequencing here drew on PBMCs, taken before TCRalphabeta/CD19-depleted stem cell transplant. This receptor was identified in a girl under three years old with combined immunodeficiency, due to receive a stem cell transplant. This CDR3 reads CASSTGLETDTQYF. CDR3 sequence (DNA): TGCGCCTCCTCAACCGGACTAGAGACAGATACGCAGTATTTT.